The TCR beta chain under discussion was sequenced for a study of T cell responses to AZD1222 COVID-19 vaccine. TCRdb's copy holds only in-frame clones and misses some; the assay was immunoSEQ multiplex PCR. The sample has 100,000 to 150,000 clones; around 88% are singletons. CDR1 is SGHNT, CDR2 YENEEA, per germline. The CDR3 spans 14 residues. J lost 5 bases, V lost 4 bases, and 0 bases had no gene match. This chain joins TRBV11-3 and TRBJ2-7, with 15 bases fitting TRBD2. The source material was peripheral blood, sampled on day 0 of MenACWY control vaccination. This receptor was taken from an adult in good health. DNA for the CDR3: TGTGCCAGCAGCTGGACTAGCGGGAGGGACGAGCAGTACTTC. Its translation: CASSWTSGRDEQYF.